Below, 8 T cell receptor beta chains from the same sample are listed, as sequenced in a study of T cell responses to AZD1222 COVID-19 vaccine. Measured with immunoSEQ multiplex PCR; TCRdb has only the in-frame clones, and not every one. The data contain 200,000 or so clones, around 89% of them singletons. The starting material was peripheral blood, obtained on day 0 of AZD1222 vaccination. These receptors came from an adult in good health.

This clone was recorded only once. The chain combines TRBV11-3 with TRBJ2-5; either TRBD1 or TRBD2 may supply D (5 bases each). This CDR3 is built from 13 residues. Trimming pared 5 bases from V and 4 bases from J, leaving 11 bases between. The germline CDR1 and CDR2 sequences are SGHNT and YENEEA. The CDR3 loop is CASSPSGTETQYF. Here the CDR3 DNA reads TGTGCCAGCAGCCCTAGTGGGACAGAGACCCAGTACTTC.

The chain has TRBV28 and TRBJ1-6; tentative D call: TRBD1 (6 bases). The CDR3 is 14 residues long. Germline loops: CDR1 MDHEN, CDR2 SYDVKM. Trimming stripped 7 bases from V and 3 bases from J, with 10 bases between. The CDR3 spells CASMGGGYNSPLHF. CDR3 DNA sequence: TGTGCCAGCATGGGGGGCGGCTATAATTCACCCCTCCACTTT. The full variable domain, with the rest looked up from reference TRBV28 and TRBJ1-6, is DVKVTQSSRYLVKRTGEKVFLECVQDMDHENMFWYRQDPGLGLRLIYFSYDVKMKEKGDIPEGYSVSREKKERFSLILESASTNQTSMYLCASMGGGYNSPLHFGNGTRLTVT.

The gene calls are TRBV24-1 and TRBJ2-7; D is undetermined. Trimming left V 2 bases short and J 0 bases short, with 1 base between. There are 12 residues in the CDR3. Germline CDR1 reads KGHDR; CDR2 reads SFDVKD. In DNA form, the CDR3 reads TGTGCCACCAGTGATTACTCCTACGAGCAGTACTTC. Protein sequence: CATSDYSYEQYF.

This clone was found once. The chain recombines TRBV11-2 with TRBJ2-3, with D possibly being TRBD2 (5 bases). The CDR3 covers 16 residues. CDR1 and CDR2 (germline): SGHAT, FQNNGV. Trimming removed 1 base at V and 7 bases at J, with 18 bases between. The CDR3 spells CASSLGSLARSNTQYF. The CDR3 bases are TGTGCCAGCAGCTTAGGGTCTCTAGCACGATCAAATACGCAGTATTTT. Complete variable domain (other parts from reference TRBV11-2 and TRBJ2-3): EAGVAQSPRYKIIEKRQSVAFWCNPISGHATLYWYQQILGQGPKLLIQFQNNGVVDDSQLPKDRFSAERLKGVDSTLKIQPAKLEDSAVYLCASSLGSLARSNTQYFGPGTRLTVL.

This chain links TRBV3-1 (or the pseudogene TRBV3-2) with TRBJ1-6; D is perhaps TRBD1 (5 bases). V shed 5 bases and J shed 8 bases, with 22 bases lying between them. The length of the CDR3 is 17 residues. The germline V gene has CDR1 LGHDT and CDR2 YNNKEL (reference sequence). The CDR3 coding sequence is TGTGCCAGCAGCATTTGGGCAGGGCAAGTTAGTGATTCACCCCTCCACTTT. Translation: CASSIWAGQVSDSPLHF.

The chain is built from TRBV25-1 and TRBJ2-7; the D is unclear. CDR1 is MGHDK, CDR2 SYGVNS, per germline. This CDR3 comprises 12 residues. V lost 2 bases and J lost 1, with 3 bases in between. Written as DNA, the CDR3 is TGTGCCAGCAGTGAACAGTCCTACGAGCAGTACTTC. This encodes CASSEQSYEQYF.

Written as DNA, the CDR3 is TGTGCCAGCAGCCGGGACCGCAACTATGGCTACACCTTC. It yields the protein CASSRDRNYGYTF. The chain has TRBV9 and TRBJ1-2; D is possibly TRBD1 (5 bases). Germline V gene data show CDR1 as SGDLS and CDR2 as YYNGEE. Trimming left V 4 bases short and J 2 bases short, with 9 bases between. The CDR3 has 13 amino acids.

The chain couples TRBV27 to TRBJ2-1, with D hard to call. CDR3 length: 11 amino acids. V lost 3 bases and J lost 8, with 5 bases in between. Germline V lookup: CDR1 MNHEY, CDR2 SMNVEV (reference sequence). The DNA for the CDR3 is TGTGCCAGCAGTTTTAGGGATGAGCAGTTCTTC. Translated, it gives CASSFRDEQFF.